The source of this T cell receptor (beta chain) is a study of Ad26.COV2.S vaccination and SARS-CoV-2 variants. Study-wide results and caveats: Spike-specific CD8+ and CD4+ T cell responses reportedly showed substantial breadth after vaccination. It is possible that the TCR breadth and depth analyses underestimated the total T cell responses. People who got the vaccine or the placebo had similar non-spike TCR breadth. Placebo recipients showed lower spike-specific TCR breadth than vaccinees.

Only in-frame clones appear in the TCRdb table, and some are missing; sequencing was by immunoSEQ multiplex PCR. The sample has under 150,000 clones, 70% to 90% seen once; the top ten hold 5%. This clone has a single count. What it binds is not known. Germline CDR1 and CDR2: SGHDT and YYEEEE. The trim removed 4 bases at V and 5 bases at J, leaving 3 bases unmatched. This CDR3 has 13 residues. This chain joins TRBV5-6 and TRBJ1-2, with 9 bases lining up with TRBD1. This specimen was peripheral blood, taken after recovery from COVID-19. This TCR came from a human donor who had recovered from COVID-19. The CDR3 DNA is TGTGCCAGCAGCCGGGACAGGGTTTATGGCTACACCTTC. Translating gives CASSRDRVYGYTF.